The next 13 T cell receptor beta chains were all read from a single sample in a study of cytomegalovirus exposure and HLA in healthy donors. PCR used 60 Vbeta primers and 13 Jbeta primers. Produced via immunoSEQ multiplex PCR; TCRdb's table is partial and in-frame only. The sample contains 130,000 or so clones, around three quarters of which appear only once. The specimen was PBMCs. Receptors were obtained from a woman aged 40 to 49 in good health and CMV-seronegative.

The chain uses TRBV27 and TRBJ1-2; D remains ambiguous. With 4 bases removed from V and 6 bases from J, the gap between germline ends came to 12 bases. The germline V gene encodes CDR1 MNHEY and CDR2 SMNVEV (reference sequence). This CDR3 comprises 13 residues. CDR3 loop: CASSWSGYDGYTF. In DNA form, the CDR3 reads TGTGCCAGCAGTTGGTCGGGGTACGATGGCTACACCTTC.

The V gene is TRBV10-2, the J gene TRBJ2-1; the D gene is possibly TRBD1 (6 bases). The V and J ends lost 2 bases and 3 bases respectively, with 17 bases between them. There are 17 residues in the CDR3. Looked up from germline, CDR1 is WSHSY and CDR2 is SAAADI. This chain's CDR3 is CASSEPRPGVYYNEQFF. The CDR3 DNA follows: TGCGCCAGCAGTGAGCCTAGGCCAGGGGTGTACTACAATGAGCAGTTCTTC.

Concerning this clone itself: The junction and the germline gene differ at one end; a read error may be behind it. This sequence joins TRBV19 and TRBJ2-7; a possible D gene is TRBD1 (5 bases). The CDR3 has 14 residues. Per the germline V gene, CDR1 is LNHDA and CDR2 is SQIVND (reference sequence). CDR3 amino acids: CAGSMHRRSYEQYF. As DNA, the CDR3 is TGTGCCGGTAGTATGCACAGGAGATCCTACGAGCAGTACTTC.

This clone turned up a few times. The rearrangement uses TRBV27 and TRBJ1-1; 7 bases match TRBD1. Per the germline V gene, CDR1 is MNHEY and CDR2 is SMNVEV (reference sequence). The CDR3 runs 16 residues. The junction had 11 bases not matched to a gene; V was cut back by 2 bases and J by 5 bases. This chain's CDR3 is CASSLTRTGRRTEAFF. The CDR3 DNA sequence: TGTGCCAGCAGTTTAACCCGGACAGGCAGGAGGACTGAAGCTTTCTTT.

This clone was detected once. The CDR3 region has the DNA TGTGCCAGCAGCGTAAATTTACAGGGGATCGGCACTGGGGCCAACGTCCTGACTTTC. Translating gives CASSVNLQGIGTGANVLTF. The chain joins TRBV9 to TRBJ2-6; TRBD1 matches at 7 bases. V lost 1 base, J lost 2 bases, and 12 bases stayed unmatched. The CDR3 has 19 amino acids. Germline CDR1 is SGDLS and CDR2 is YYNGEE.

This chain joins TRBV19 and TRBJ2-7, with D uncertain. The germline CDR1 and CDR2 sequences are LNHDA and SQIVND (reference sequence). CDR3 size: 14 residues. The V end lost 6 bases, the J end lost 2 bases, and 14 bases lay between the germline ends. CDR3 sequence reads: CASRADIPPYEQYF. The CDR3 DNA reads TGTGCCAGTAGGGCAGACATTCCACCCTACGAGCAGTACTTC.

CDR3 sequence: CASSPTGLARTEAFF. CDR3 bases: TGTGCCAGCAGTCCGACAGGGTTGGCGAGAACTGAAGCTTTCTTT. The chain links TRBV27 to TRBJ1-1, with 7 nucleotides matching TRBD1. Germline V gene lookup returns CDR1 MNHEY and CDR2 SMNVEV (reference sequence). The J segment lost 5 bases and the V segment lost 5 bases, leaving 11 bases of the junction unmatched. The CDR3 has 15 amino acids.

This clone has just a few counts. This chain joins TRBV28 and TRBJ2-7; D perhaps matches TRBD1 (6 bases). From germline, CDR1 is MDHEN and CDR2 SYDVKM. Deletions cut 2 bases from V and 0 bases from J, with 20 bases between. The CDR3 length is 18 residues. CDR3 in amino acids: CASSLPRNRADISYEQYF. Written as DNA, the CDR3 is TGTGCCAGCAGTTTACCTCGTAACAGGGCCGATATCTCCTACGAGCAGTACTTC.

This chain's CDR3 is CASSLREAGGGNEQFF. The CDR3 DNA reads as TGTGCCAGCAGCCTCCGAGAAGCGGGAGGAGGCAATGAGCAGTTCTTC. V usage is TRBV7-9 and J usage is TRBJ2-1; 9 bases line up with TRBD2. This CDR3 region has 16 residues. Germline V gene sequence: CDR1 SEHNR, CDR2 FQNEAQ (reference sequence). The ends lost 5 bases at V and 6 bases at J; junction bases unmatched: 11.

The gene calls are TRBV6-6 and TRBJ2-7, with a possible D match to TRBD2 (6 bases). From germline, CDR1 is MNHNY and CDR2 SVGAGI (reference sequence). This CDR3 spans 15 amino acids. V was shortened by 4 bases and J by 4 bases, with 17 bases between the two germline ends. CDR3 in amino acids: CASSSYSGTSYEQYF. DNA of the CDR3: TGTGCCAGCAGTTCCTACTCCGGGACTTCTTACGAGCAGTACTTC.

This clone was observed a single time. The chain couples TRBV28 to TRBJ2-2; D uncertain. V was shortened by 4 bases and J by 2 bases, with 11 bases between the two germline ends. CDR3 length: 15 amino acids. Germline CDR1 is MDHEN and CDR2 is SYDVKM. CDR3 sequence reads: CASSSSADNTGELFF. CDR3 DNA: TGTGCCAGCAGTTCCAGCGCTGATAACACCGGGGAGCTGTTTTTT.

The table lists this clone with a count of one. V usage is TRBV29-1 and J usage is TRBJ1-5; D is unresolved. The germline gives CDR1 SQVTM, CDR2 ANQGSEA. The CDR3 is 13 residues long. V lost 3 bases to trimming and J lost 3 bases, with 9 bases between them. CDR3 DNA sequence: TGCAGCGTTGACTTGGGCGCCAATCAGCCCCAGCATTTT. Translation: CSVDLGANQPQHF. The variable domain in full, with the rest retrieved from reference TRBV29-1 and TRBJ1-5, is SAVISQKPSRDICQRGTSLTIQCQVDSQVTMMFWYRQQPGQSLTLIATANQGSEATYESGFVIDKFPISRPNLTFSTLTVSNMSPEDSSIYLCSVDLGANQPQHFGDGTRLSIL.

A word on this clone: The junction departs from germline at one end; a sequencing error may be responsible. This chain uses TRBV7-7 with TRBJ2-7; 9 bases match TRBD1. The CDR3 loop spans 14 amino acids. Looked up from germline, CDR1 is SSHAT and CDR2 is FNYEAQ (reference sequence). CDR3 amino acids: CASSAGDRDSEQYF. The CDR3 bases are TGTGCTAGCAGCGCGGGGGACAGGGACTCCGAGCAGTACTTC.